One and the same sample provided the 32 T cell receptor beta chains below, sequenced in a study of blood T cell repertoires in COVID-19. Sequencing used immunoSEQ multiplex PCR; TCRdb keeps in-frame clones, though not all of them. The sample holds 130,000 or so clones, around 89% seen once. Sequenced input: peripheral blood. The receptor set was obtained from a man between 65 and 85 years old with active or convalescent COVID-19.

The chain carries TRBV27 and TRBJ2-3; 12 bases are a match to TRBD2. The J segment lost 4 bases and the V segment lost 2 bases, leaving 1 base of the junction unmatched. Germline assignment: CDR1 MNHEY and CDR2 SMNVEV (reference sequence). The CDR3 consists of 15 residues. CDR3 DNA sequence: TGTGCCAGCAGTTTACTAGCGGGAGGGCCAGATACGCAGTATTTT. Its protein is CASSLLAGGPDTQYF.

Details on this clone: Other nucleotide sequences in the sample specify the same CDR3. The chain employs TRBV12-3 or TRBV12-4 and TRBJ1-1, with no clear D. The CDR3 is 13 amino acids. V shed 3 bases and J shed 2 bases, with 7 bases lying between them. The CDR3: CASSLAGNTEAFF. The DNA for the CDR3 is TGTGCCAGCAGTTTGGCGGGCAACACTGAAGCTTTCTTT.

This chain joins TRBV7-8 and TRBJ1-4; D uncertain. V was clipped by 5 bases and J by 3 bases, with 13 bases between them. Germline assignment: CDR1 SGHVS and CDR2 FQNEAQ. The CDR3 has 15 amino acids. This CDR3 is CASSPGAGSNEKLFF. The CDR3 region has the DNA TGTGCCAGCAGCCCAGGAGCGGGTTCTAATGAAAAACTGTTTTTT. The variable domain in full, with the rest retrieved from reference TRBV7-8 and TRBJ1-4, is GAGVSQSPRYKVAKRGQDVALRCDPISGHVSLFWYQQALGQGPEFLTYFQNEAQLDKSGLPSDRFFAERPEGSVSTLKIQRTQQEDSAVYLCASSPGAGSNEKLFFGSGTQLSVL.

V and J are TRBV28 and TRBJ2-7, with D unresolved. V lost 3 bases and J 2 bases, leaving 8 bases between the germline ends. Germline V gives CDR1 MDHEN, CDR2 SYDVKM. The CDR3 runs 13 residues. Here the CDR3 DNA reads TGTGCCAGCAGTTTTACTGCCCCCTACGAGCAGTACTTC. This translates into CASSFTAPYEQYF.

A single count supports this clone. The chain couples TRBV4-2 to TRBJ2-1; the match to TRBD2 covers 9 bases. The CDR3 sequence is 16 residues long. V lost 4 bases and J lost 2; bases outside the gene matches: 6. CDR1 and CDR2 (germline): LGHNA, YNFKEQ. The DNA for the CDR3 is TGTGCCAGCAGCCCCCGGGTAGCGGGAGCCTACAATGAGCAGTTCTTC. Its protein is CASSPRVAGAYNEQFF.

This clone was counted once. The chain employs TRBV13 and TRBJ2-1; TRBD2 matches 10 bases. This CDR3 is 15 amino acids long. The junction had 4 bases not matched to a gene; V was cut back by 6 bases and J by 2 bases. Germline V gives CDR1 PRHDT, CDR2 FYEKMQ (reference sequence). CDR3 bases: TGTGCCAGCAGAAGCGGGAGGGCTACCTACAATGAGCAGTTCTTC. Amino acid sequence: CASRSGRATYNEQFF.

CDR3 DNA sequence: TGTGCCAGCAGTCTGACAGGGGAAGTCAATGAGCAGTTCTTC. Translation gives CASSLTGEVNEQFF. This chain joins TRBV28 and TRBJ2-1; 8 bases are a match to TRBD1. Germline-derived CDR1 and CDR2 are MDHEN and SYDVKM. The CDR3 totals 14 residues. V lost 5 bases, J lost 6 bases, and 6 bases stayed unmatched.

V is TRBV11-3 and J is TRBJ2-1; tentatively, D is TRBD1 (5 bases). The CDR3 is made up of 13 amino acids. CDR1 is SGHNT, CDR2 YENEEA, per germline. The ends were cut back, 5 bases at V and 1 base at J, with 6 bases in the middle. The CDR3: CASSRGSYNEQFF. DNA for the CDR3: TGTGCCAGCAGCAGGGGTTCCTACAATGAGCAGTTCTTC.

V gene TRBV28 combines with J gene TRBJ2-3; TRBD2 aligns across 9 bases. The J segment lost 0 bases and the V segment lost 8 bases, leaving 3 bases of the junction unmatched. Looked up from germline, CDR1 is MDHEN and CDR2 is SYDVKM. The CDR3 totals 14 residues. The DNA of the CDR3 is TGTGCCAGCCTGACTAGCGGAAGCACAGATACGCAGTATTTT. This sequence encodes CASLTSGSTDTQYF.

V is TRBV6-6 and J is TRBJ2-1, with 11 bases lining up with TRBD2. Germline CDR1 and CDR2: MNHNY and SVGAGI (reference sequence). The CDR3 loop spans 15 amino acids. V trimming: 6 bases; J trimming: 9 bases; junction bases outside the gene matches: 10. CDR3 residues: CASRPTSGRAAEQFF. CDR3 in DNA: TGTGCCAGCAGACCTACTAGCGGGAGAGCGGCTGAGCAGTTCTTC.

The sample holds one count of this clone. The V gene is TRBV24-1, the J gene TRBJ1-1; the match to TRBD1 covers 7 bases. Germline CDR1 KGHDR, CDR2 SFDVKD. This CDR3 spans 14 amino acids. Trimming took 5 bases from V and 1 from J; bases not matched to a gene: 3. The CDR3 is CATSGGGANTEAFF. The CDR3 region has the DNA TGTGCCACCAGTGGAGGGGGCGCGAACACTGAAGCTTTCTTT.

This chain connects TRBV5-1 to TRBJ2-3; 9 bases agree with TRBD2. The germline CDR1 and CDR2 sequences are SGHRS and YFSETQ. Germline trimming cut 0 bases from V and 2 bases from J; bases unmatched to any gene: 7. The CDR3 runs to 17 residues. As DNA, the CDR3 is TGCGCCAGCAGCTTGGGGGCTAGCGGGACCCTCACAGATACGCAGTATTTT. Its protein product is CASSLGASGTLTDTQYF.

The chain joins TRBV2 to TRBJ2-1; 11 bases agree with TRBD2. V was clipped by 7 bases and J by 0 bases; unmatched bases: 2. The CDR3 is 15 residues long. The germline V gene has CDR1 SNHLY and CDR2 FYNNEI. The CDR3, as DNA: TGTGCCAGCACCGGACTAGCGGGCTCCTACAATGAGCAGTTCTTC. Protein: CASTGLAGSYNEQFF.

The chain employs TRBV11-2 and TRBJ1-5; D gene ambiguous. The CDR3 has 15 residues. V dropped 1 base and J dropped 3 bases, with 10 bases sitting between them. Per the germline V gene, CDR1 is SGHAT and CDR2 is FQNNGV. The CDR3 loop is CASSLAAAANQPQHF. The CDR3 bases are TGTGCCAGCAGCTTAGCGGCGGCAGCCAATCAGCCCCAGCATTTT.

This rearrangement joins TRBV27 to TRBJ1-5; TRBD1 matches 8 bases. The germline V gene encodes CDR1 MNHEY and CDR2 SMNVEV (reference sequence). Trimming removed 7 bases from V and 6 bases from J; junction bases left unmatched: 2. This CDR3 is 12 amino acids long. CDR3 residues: CASTTGGQPQHF. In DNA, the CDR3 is TGTGCCAGCACTACAGGGGGTCAGCCCCAGCATTTT.

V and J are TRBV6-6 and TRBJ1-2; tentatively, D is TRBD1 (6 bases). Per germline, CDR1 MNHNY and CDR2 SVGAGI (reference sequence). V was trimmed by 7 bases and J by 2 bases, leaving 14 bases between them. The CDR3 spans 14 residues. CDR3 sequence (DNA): TGTGCCAGCAAGCCTGGGCAGGGGAACTATGGCTACACCTTC. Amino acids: CASKPGQGNYGYTF.

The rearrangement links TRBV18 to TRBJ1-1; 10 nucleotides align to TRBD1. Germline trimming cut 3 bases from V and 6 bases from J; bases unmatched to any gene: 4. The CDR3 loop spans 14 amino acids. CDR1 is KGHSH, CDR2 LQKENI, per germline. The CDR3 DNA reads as TGTGCCAGCTCACCGGGACAGGGGACGGCTGAAGCTTTCTTT. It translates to CASSPGQGTAEAFF. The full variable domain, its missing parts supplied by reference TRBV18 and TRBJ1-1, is NAGVMQNPRHLVRRRGQEARLRCSPMKGHSHVYWYRQLPEEGLKFMVYLQKENIIDESGMPKERFSAEFPKEGPSILRIQQVVRGDSAAYFCASSPGQGTAEAFFGQGTRLTVV.

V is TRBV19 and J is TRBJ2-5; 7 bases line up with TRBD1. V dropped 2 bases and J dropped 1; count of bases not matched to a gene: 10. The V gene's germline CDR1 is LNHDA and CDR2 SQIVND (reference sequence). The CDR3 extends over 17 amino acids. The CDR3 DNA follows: TGTGCCAGTAGTATAAGGGGGACAGCCCTGATCCAAGAGACCCAGTACTTC. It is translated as CASSIRGTALIQETQYF. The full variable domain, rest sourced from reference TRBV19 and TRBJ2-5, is DGGITQSPKYLFRKEGQNVTLSCEQNLNHDAMYWYRQDPGQGLRLIYYSQIVNDFQKGDIAEGYSVSREKKESFPLTVTSAQKNPTAFYLCASSIRGTALIQETQYFGPGTRLLVL.

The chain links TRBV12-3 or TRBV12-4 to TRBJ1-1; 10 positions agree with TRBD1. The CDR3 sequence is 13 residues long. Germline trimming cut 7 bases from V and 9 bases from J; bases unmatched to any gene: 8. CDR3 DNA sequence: TGTGCCAGCACCTGGAGGACAGGGGGAAAAGCTTTCTTT. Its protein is CASTWRTGGKAFF.

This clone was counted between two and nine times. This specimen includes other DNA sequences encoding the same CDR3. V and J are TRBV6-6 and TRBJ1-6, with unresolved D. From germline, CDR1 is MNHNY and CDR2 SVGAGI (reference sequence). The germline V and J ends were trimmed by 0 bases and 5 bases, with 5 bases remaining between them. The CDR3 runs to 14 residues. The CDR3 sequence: CASSYSEDNSPLHF. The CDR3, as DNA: TGTGCCAGCAGTTACTCGGAGGATAATTCACCCCTCCACTTT.

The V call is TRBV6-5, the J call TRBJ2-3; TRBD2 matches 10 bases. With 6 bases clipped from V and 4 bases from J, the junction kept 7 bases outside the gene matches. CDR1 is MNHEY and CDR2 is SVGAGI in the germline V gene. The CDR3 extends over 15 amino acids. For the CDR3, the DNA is TGTGCCAGCAGGGGGGTTCTAGCGGGAGCAGATACGCAGTATTTT. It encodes CASRGVLAGADTQYF.

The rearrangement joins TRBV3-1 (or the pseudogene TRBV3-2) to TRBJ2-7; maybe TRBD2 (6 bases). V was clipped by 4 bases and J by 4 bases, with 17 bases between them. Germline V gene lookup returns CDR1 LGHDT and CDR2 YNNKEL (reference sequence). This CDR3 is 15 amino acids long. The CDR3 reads CASSRGLPGPYEQYF. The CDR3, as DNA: TGTGCCAGCAGCCGGGGACTCCCGGGGCCTTACGAGCAGTACTTC.

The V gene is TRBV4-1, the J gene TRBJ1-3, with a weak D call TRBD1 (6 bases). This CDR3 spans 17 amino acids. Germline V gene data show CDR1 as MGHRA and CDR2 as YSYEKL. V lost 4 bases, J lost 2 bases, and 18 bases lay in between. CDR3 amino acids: CASSLEAGDTPGNTIYF. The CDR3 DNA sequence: TGCGCCAGCAGCCTTGAAGCGGGGGACACCCCTGGAAACACCATATATTTT.

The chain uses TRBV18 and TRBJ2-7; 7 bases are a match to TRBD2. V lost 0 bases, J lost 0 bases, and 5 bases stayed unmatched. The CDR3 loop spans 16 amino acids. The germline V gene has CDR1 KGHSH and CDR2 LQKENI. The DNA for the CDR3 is TGTGCCAGCTCACCACCGAGCGGGGTAAGCTCCTACGAGCAGTACTTC. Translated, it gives CASSPPSGVSSYEQYF.

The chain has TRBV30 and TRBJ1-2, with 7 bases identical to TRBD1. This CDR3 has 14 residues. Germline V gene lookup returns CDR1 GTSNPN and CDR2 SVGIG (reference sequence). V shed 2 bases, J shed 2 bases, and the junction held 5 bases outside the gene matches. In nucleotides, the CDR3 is TGTGCCTGGAGTAGACAGGGTCCCAACTATGGCTACACCTTC. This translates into CAWSRQGPNYGYTF. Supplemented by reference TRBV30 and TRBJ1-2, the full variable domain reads SQTIHQWPATLVQPVGSPLSLECTVEGTSNPNLYWYRQAAGRGLQLLFYSVGIGQISSEVPQNLSASRPQDRQFILSSKKLLLSDSGFYLCAWSRQGPNYGYTFGSGTRLTVV.

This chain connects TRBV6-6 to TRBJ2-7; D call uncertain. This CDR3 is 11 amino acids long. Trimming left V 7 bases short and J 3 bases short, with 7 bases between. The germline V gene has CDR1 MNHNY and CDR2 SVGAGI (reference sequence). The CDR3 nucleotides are TGTGCCAGCACCTACGACTACGAGCAGTACTTC. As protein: CASTYDYEQYF.

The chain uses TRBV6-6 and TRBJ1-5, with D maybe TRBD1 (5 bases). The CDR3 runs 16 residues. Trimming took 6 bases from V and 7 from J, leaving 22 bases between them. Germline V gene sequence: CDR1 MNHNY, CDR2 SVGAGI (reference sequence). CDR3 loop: CASSRNHGAQGQPQHF. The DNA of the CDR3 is TGTGCCAGCAGCCGAAACCATGGGGCACAAGGACAGCCCCAGCATTTT.

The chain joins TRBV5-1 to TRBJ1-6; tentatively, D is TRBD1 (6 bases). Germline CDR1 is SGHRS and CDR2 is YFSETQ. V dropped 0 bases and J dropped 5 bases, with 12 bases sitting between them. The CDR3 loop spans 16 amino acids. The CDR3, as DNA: TGCGCCAGCAGCTTGGAACCCCACAGGGATAATTCACCCCTCCACTTT. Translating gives CASSLEPHRDNSPLHF. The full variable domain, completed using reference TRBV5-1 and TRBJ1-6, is KAGVTQTPRYLIKTRGQQVTLSCSPISGHRSVSWYQQTPGQGLQFLFEYFSETQRNKGNFPGRFSGRQFSNSRSEMNVSTLELGDSALYLCASSLEPHRDNSPLHFGNGTRLTVT.

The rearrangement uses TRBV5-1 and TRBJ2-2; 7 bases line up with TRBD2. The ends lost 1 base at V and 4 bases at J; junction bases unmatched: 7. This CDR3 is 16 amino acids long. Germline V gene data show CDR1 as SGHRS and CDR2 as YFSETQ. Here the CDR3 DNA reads TGCGCCAGCAGCTTGCTTCTGGGCGGGAGCACCGGGGAGCTGTTTTTT. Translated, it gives CASSLLLGGSTGELFF.

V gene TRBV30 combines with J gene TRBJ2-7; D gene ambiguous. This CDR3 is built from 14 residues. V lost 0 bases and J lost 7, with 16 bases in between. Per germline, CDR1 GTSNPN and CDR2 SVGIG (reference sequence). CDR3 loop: CAWSVGGSPLEQYF. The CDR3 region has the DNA TGTGCCTGGAGTGTAGGCGGATCCCCCCTGGAGCAGTACTTC.

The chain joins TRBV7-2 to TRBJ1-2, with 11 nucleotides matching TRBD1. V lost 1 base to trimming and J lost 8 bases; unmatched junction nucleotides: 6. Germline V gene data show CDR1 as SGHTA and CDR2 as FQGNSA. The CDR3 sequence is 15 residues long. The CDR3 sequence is CASSLVWTGGLGYTF. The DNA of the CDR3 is TGTGCCAGCAGCTTAGTGTGGACAGGGGGCTTGGGCTACACCTTC.

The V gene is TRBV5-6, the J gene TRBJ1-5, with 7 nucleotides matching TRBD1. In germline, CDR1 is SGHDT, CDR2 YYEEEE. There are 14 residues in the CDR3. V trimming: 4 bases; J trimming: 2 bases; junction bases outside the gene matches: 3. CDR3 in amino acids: CASSLDRGNQPQHF. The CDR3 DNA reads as TGTGCCAGCAGCCTCGACAGGGGCAATCAGCCCCAGCATTTT.